Listed below are T cell receptor beta chains from one sample, sequenced in a study of shared clonotypes between healthy human individuals. Here immunoSEQ multiplex PCR was the method, and the copy in TCRdb shows in-frame clones only, minus some. The repertoire holds about 2.4 million clones, approximately 93% seen once, with 0.36% in the top ten. Sequencing was done on a sample of naive CD4+ T cells from PBMCs. The receptor set was obtained from a man aged 18 to 30 in good health. Some clones in this sample may be carry-over from other donors' samples. Both conserved end residues are part of each CDR3. A D gene is named only where the DNA matches it firmly. A clone size is listed for some rows: how often the clone was seen (once, few, many), or a class if it is expanded.

v_call	d_call	clone_size	j_call	cdr3_aa	cdr3_nt
TRBV6-1	.	.	TRBJ1-1	CASSEEVGGAVWNTEAFF	TGTGCCAGCAGTGAAGAGGTAGGCGGCGCGGTATGGAACACTGAAGCTTTCTTT
TRBV7-2	.	.	TRBJ1-1	CASSLDSFATEAFF	TGTGCCAGCAGCCTGGACAGTTTCGCCACTGAAGCTTTCTTT
TRBV10-3	.	.	TRBJ2-1	CAISESASHNEQFF	TGTGCCATCAGTGAGTCGGCTAGCCACAATGAGCAGTTCTTC
TRBV28	.	.	TRBJ2-5	CASSLPSGNGETQYF	TGTGCCAGCAGTTTACCCAGCGGAAACGGGGAGACCCAGTACTTC
TRBV5-8	TRBD1	.	TRBJ1-3	CASSAGTGGGHTIYF	TGTGCCAGCAGCGCCGGGACAGGGGGCGGTCACACCATATATTTT
TRBV27	TRBD1	.	TRBJ2-4	CASSFDRAGNIQYF	TGTGCCAGCAGTTTTGACAGGGCTGGAAACATTCAGTACTTC
TRBV7-9	.	.	TRBJ1-4	CASSQVPREKLFF	TGTGCCAGCAGCCAGGTGCCTAGGGAAAAACTGTTTTTT
TRBV14	.	.	TRBJ2-1	CASSGIRQSRNEQFF	TGTGCCAGCAGCGGAATTCGGCAATCGCGGAATGAGCAGTTCTTC
TRBV7-3	TRBD2	.	TRBJ2-1	CASSLRLAGANEQFF	TGTGCCAGCAGCTTAAGGCTAGCGGGAGCCAATGAGCAGTTCTTC
TRBV7-2	TRBD1	.	TRBJ1-2	CASSLKGAVDGYTF	TGTGCCAGCAGCTTAAAGGGGGCGGTCGATGGCTACACCTTC
TRBV7-2	TRBD2	.	TRBJ2-1	CASSLGTSGSQQFF	TGTGCCAGCAGCTTAGGGACTAGCGGGAGTCAGCAGTTCTTC
TRBV19	TRBD1	.	TRBJ1-5	CASSIRDSHNQPQHF	TGTGCCAGTAGTATTAGGGACAGTCACAATCAGCCCCAGCATTTT
TRBV7-2	.	once	TRBJ2-3	CASSPRDRGTDTQYF	TGTGCCAGCAGCCCCCGGGACCGCGGCACAGATACGCAGTATTTT
TRBV7-3	.	.	TRBJ1-5	CASSPRGFRGNQPQHF	TGTGCCAGCAGCCCACGGGGGTTCCGAGGCAATCAGCCCCAGCATTTT
TRBV6-5	.	once	TRBJ2-3	CASSYGTDTQYF	TGTGCCAGCAGTTACGGGACAGATACGCAGTATTTT
TRBV18	TRBD2	.	TRBJ2-1	CASSPLSPLAGGVDEQFF	TGTGCCAGCTCACCTTTATCACCCCTAGCGGGAGGGGTGGATGAGCAGTTCTTC
TRBV28	.	.	TRBJ1-2	CASTLGRGYGYTF	TGTGCCAGCACCCTGGGCAGGGGCTATGGCTACACCTTC
TRBV10-3	.	.	TRBJ2-5	CAIKGVGETQYF	TGTGCCATCAAGGGTGTGGGGGAGACCCAGTACTTC